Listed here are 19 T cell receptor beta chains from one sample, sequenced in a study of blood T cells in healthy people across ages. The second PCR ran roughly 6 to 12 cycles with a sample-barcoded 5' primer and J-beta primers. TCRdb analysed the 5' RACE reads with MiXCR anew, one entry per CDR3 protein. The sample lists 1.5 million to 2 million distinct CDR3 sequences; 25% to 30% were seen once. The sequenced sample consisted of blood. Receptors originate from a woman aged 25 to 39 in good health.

The CDR3 region is CASNPDPPTQYF. The DNA of the CDR3 is TGTGCCAGCAACCCGGACCCCCCGACCCAGTACTTC. The chain is built from TRBV2 and TRBJ2-5; D is unclear. This CDR3 contains 12 residues. Germline loops: CDR1 SNHLY, CDR2 FYNNEI. Trimming took 7 bases from V and 7 from J, leaving 13 bases between them.

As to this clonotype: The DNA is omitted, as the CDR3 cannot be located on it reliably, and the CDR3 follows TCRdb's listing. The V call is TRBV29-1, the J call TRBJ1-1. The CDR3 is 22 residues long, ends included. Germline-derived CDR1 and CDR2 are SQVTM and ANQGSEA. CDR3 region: CSVHSGSGYTFGSGTVNTEAFF.

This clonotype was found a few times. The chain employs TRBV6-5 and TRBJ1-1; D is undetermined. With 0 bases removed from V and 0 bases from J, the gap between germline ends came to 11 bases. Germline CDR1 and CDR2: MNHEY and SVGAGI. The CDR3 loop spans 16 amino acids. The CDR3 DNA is TGTGCCAGCAGTTACTCGATTAGGTACCTGAACACTGAAGCTTTCTTT. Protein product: CASSYSIRYLNTEAFF.

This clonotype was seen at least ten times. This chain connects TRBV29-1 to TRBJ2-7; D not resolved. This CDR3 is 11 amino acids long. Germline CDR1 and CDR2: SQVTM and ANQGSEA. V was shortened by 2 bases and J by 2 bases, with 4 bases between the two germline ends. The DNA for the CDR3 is TGCAGCGTTGAACTAGCCTACGAGCAGTACTTC. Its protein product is CSVELAYEQYF.

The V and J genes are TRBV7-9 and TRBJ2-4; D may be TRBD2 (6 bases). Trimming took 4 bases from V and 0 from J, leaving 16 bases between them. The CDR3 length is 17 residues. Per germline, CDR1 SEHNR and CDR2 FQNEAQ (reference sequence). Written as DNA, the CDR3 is TGTGCCAGCAGCTCCCGAAGCGGAGGGGTAGCCAAAAACATTCAGTACTTC. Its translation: CASSSRSGGVAKNIQYF.

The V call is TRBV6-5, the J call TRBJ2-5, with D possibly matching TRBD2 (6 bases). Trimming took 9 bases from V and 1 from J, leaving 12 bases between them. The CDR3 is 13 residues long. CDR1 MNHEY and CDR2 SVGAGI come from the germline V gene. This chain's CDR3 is CASREVFQETQYF. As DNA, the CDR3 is TGTGCCAGTAGGGAGGTCTTCCAAGAGACCCAGTACTTC.

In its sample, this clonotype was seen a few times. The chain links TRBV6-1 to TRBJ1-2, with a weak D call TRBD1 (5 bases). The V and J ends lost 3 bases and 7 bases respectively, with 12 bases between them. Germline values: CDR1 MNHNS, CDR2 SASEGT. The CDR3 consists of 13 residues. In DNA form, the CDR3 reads TGTGCCAGCAGTGATGGACACACTCGTGGCTACACCTTC. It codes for CASSDGHTRGYTF.

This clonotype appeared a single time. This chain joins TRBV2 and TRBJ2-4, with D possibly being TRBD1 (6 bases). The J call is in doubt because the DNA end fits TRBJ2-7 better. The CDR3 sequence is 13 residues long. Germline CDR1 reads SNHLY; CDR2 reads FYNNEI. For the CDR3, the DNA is TGTGCCAGCAGTGACAGGGGCTACGGCGAGCAGTACTTC. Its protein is CASSDRGYGEQYF.

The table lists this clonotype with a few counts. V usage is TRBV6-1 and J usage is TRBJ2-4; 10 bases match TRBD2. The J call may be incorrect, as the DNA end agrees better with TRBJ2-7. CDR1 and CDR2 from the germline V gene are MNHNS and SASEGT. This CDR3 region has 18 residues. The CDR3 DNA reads TGTGCCAGCAGCCGAGTCGGGGGAGGGACTAGCGAGAGCTACGAGCAGTACTTC. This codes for CASSRVGGGTSESYEQYF.

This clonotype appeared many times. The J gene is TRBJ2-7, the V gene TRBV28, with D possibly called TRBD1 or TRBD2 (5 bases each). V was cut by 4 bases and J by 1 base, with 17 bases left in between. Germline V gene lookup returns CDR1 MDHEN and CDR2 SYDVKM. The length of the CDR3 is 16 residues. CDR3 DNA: TGTGCCAGCAGTTATCCCGGGGCTACCGTTTCCTACGAGCAGTACTTC. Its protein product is CASSYPGATVSYEQYF.

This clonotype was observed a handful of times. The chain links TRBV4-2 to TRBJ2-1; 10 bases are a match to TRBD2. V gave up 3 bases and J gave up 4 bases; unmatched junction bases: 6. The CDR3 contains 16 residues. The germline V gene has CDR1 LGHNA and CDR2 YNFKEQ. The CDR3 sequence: CASSHTAGGRYNEQFF. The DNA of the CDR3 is TGTGCCAGCAGCCATACAGCGGGGGGGCGTTACAATGAGCAGTTCTTC.

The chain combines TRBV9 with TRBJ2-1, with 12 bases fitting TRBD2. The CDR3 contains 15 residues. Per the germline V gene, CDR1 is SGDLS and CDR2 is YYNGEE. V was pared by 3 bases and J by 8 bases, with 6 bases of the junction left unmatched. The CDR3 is CASSGDGTSGYEQFF. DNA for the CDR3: TGTGCCAGCAGCGGAGACGGGACTAGCGGGTATGAGCAGTTCTTC.

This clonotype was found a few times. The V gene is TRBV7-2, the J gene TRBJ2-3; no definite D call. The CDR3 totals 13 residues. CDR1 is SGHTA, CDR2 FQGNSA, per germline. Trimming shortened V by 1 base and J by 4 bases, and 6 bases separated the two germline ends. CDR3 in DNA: TGTGCCAGCAGCTTAGTATTGTCAGATACGCAGTATTTT. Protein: CASSLVLSDTQYF.

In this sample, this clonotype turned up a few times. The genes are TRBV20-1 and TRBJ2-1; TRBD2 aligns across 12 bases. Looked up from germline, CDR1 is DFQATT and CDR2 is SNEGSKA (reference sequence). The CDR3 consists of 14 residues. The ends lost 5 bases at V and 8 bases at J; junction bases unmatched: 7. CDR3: CSAPGLAGYDEQFF. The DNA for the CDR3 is TGCAGTGCTCCTGGACTAGCGGGATATGATGAGCAGTTCTTC.

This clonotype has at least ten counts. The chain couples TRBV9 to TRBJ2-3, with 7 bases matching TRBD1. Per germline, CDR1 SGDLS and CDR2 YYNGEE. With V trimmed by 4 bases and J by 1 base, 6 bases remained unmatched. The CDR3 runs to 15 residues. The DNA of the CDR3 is TGTGCCAGCAGCTTCCGACAGGGAGGCACAGATACGCAGTATTTT. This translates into CASSFRQGGTDTQYF.

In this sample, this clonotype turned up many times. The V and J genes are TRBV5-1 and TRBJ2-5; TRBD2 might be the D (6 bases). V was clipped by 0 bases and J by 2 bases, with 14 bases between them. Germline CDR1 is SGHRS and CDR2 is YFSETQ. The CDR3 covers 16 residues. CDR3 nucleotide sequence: TGCGCCAGCAGCTTGGTTTACGGGACTTCACAAGAGACCCAGTACTTC. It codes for CASSLVYGTSQETQYF.

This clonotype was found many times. In DNA, the CDR3 is TGTGCCAGCAGCCCCGGGACCGTCAAATACGAGCAGTACTTC. It specifies CASSPGTVKYEQYF. The chain recombines TRBV7-2 with TRBJ2-7; D may be TRBD1 or TRBD2 (5 bases each). The CDR3 is 14 residues long. V lost 5 bases and J lost 4, with 15 bases in between. Germline V gives CDR1 SGHTA, CDR2 FQGNSA.

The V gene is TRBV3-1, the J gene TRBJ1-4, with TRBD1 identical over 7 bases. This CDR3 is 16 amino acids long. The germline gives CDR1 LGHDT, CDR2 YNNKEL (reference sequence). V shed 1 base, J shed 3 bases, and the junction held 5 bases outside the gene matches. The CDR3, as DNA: TGTGCCAGCAGCCAAGCGACAGGGACGGCTAATGAAAAACTGTTTTTT. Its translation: CASSQATGTANEKLFF. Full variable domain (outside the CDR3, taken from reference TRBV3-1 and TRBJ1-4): DTAVSQTPKYLVTQMGNDKSIKCEQNLGHDTMYWYKQDSKKFLKIMFSYNNKELIINETVPNRFSPKSPDKAHLNLHINSLELGDSAVYFCASSQATGTANEKLFFGSGTQLSVL.

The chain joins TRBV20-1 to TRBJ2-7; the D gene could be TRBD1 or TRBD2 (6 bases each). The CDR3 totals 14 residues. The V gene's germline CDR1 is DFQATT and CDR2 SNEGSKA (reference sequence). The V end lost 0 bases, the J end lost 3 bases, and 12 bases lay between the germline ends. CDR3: CSARDWAGHYEQYF. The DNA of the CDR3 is TGCAGTGCTAGAGATTGGGCGGGACACTACGAGCAGTACTTC.